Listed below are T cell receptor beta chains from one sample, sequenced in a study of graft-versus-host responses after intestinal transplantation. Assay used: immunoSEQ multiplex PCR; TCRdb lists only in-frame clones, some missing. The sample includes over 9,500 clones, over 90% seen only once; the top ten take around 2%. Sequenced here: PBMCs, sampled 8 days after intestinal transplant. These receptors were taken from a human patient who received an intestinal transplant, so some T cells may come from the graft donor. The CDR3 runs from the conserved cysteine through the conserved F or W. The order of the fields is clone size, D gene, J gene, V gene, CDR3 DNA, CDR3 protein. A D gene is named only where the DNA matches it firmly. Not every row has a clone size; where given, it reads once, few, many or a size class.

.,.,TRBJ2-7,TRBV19,TGTGCCAGTAGTATAGAAGGAAAGGCAGGGTACGAGCAGTACTTC,CASSIEGKAGYEQYF
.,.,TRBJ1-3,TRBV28,TGTGCCAGCAGTTTCACCCCGGCAGGGCCCGGAAACACCATATATTTT,CASSFTPAGPGNTIYF
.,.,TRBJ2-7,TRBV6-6,TGTGCCAGCAGTCTACAGGGCTCCTACGAGCAGTACTTC,CASSLQGSYEQYF
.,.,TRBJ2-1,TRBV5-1,TGCGCCAGCAGCTTATCACAGAACTTCGAAAATGAGCAGTTCTTC,CASSLSQNFENEQFF
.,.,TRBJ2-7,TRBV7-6,TGTGCCAGCAGCTTCACCGGGACTGGCCCCTACGAGCAGTACTTC,CASSFTGTGPYEQYF
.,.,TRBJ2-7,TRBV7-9,TGTGCCAGCAGCTTAGGGGGGGCCTCCTACGAGCAGTACTTC,CASSLGGASYEQYF
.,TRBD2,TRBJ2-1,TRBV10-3,TGTGCCATCAGTGGTTCGGCTCTTAGCGGGAGGTTGGGTGAGCAGTTCTTC,CAISGSALSGRLGEQFF
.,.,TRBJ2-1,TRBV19,TGTGCCAGTAGTATCGACTGGAGTGGAAATGAGCAGTTCTTC,CASSIDWSGNEQFF
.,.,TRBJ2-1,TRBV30,TGTGCCTGGAGTGGGGGGCCATTGGATGAGCAGTTCTTC,CAWSGGPLDEQFF
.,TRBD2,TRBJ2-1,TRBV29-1,TGCAGCGTTGAAGTTATCGGGACTACCAATGAGCAGTTCTTC,CSVEVIGTTNEQFF
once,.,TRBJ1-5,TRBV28,TGTGCCAGCAGTCGACCAAACAGAAATCAGCCCCAGCATTTT,CASSRPNRNQPQHF
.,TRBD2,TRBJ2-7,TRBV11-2,TGTGCCAGCAGCTTGGGTAGACTAGCCGACGAGCAGTACTTC,CASSLGRLADEQYF
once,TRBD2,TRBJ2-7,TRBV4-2,TGTGCCAGCAGCCAAGGGTCCGGGGCGGGGGACTACGAGCAGTACTTC,CASSQGSGAGDYEQYF
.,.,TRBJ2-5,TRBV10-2,TGCGCCAGCAGTGAGTCTGGACGGGAGACCCAGTACTTC,CASSESGRETQYF
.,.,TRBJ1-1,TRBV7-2,TGTGCCAGCAGCTTAACCCCACCGGATGAAGCTTTCTTT,CASSLTPPDEAFF
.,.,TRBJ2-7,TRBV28,TGTGCCAGCAGTTCTAGCGAAGCCTACGAGCAGTACTTC,CASSSSEAYEQYF
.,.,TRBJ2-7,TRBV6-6,TGTGCCAGCAGCGGGGGCGGGACGTCCCACGAGCAGTACTTC,CASSGGGTSHEQYF
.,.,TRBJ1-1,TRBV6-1,TGTGCCAGCAGTGATCGCCGGGGCGCAGGGAACACTGAAGCTTTCTTT,CASSDRRGAGNTEAFF
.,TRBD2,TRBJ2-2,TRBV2,TGTGCCAGCAGAAAAGAACTAGCGGGAGCGAACACCGGGGAGCTGTTTTTT,CASRKELAGANTGELFF
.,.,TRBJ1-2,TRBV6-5,TGTGCCAGCAGTACCCAAGGGAACCACCTCTATGGCTACACCTTC,CASSTQGNHLYGYTF
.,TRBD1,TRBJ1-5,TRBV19,TGTGCCAGTAGTATAGGGACAGGGGATGGGCAGCCCCAGCATTTT,CASSIGTGDGQPQHF
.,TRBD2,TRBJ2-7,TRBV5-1,TGCGCCAGTGGAGCGGGAGGTTACGAGCAGTACTTC,CASGAGGYEQYF
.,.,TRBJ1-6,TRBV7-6,TGTGCCAGCAGCTTAAGTTCCAGGTTCAGCTATAATTCACCCCTCCACTTT,CASSLSSRFSYNSPLHF
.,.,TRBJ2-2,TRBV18,TGTGCCAGCTCACCTACAGGGTCCTACACCGGGGAGCTGTTTTTT,CASSPTGSYTGELFF
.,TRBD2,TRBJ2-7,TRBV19,TGTGCCAGTAGCCCGAGCGGGAGCTCCTACGAGCAGTACTTC,CASSPSGSSYEQYF
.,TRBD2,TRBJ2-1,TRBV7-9,TGTGCCAGCAGCTCGAGCGGGGGGGTCTACAATGAGCAGTTCTTC,CASSSSGGVYNEQFF
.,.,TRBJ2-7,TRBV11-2,TGTGCCAGCAGCTACCTCGGGACTCTCTCCTACGAGCAGTACTTC,CASSYLGTLSYEQYF
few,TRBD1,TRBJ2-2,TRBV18,TGTGCCAGCTCACTTTACGGACCGGGACAGGGGATCCCCGGGGAGCTGTTTTTT,CASSLYGPGQGIPGELFF
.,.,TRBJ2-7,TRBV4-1,TGCGCCAGCAGCCTCGACCACGCCGCGGTGGCCCGTGGGGAGCAGTACTTC,CASSLDHAAVARGEQYF
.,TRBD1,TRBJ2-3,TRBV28,TGTGCCAGCAGTGCGACAGGGCAGCCAGATACGCAGTATTTT,CASSATGQPDTQYF
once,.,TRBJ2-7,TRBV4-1,TGCGCCAGCAGCCCCTCGGACACCTCCTACGAGCAGTACTTC,CASSPSDTSYEQYF